One sample yielded the 5 T cell receptor beta chains listed below, sequenced in a study of blood T cell repertoires in COVID-19. Assay: immunoSEQ multiplex PCR; the TCRdb copy retains only in-frame clones and omits some. The sample yields 75,000 to 80,000 clones, roughly 89% seen once. Sequenced: peripheral blood. Every receptor here comes from a human donor in a cohort sampled during active COVID-19.

This clone appeared a few times. This chain uses TRBV5-6 with TRBJ1-2, with D perhaps TRBD1 (5 bases). Germline V CDR1 and CDR2: SGHDT, YYEEEE. Deletions cut 6 bases from V and 8 bases from J, with 20 bases between. This CDR3 is built from 14 residues. Written as DNA, the CDR3 is TGTGCCAGCACCCTGTGGGGCACAGCGAGAGGCTACACCTTC. It is translated as CASTLWGTARGYTF.

The gene calls are TRBV11-1 and TRBJ2-7, with D perhaps matching TRBD1 (6 bases). This CDR3 is built from 14 residues. The V gene's germline CDR1 is SGHAT and CDR2 FQDESV (reference sequence). Trimming stripped 0 bases from V and 6 bases from J, with 12 bases between. The CDR3 nucleotides are TGTGCCAGCAGCTTAGCGCGTCAGGGGTTCGAGCAGTACTTC. Amino acid sequence: CASSLARQGFEQYF. The full variable domain, with the rest looked up from reference TRBV11-1 and TRBJ2-7, is EAEVAQSPRYKITEKSQAVAFWCDPISGHATLYWYRQILGQGPELLVQFQDESVVDDSQLPKDRFSAERLKGVDSTLKIQPAELGDSAMYLCASSLARQGFEQYFGPGTRLTVT.

As concerns this clone: The same CDR3 can be traced to other DNA sequences in this sample. This sequence joins TRBV5-1 and TRBJ2-1; 8 bases agree with TRBD1. V was clipped by 4 bases and J by 0 bases; unmatched bases: 3. Germline-derived CDR1 and CDR2 are SGHRS and YFSETQ. The CDR3 is 15 residues long. As DNA, the CDR3 is TGCGCCAGCAGCCTAGACAGGGGCTCCTACAATGAGCAGTTCTTC. Translating gives CASSLDRGSYNEQFF.

In this sample, this clone turned up once. V is TRBV29-1 and J is TRBJ1-2, with TRBD1 as a possible D gene (6 bases). The CDR3 has 12 residues. Germline V gene sequence: CDR1 SQVTM, CDR2 ANQGSEA. V was cut by 7 bases and J by 5 bases, with 14 bases left in between. CDR3 loop: CSARGGAYGYTF. The CDR3 region has the DNA TGCAGCGCCAGAGGGGGAGCATATGGCTACACCTTC.

This chain joins TRBV7-2 and TRBJ1-1; D is unclear. Germline CDR1 and CDR2: SGHTA and FQGNSA. The CDR3 length is 15 residues. The germline V and J ends were trimmed by 7 bases and 2 bases, with 17 bases remaining between them. The CDR3 loop reads CASTQGPEGNTEAFF. In nucleotides, the CDR3 is TGTGCCAGCACTCAAGGACCCGAGGGTAACACTGAAGCTTTCTTT.